This TCR beta chain comes out of a study of cytomegalovirus exposure and HLA in healthy donors. CDR3 length: 14 residues. Per the germline V gene, CDR1 is SNHLY and CDR2 is FYNNEI. V lost 7 bases and J 2 bases, leaving 9 bases between the germline ends. The PCR made use of 60 Vbeta and 13 Jbeta primers. Measured with immunoSEQ multiplex PCR; TCRdb has only the in-frame clones, and not every one. Of some 170,000 clones listed, approximately 80% were seen once; the top ten hold about 3.8%. The chain couples TRBV2 to TRBJ2-6, with a tentative D call TRBD1 (5 bases). The origin of this receptor is a man aged 25-45 years in good health and CMV-seropositive. Sequencing was performed on PBMCs. The CDR3 sequence: CASIRDPGANVLTF. The CDR3 DNA sequence: TGTGCCAGCATCAGGGATCCTGGGGCCAACGTCCTGACTTTC.